This TCR beta chain was recovered during a study of monozygotic twins with inflammatory bowel disease. Germline CDR1 and CDR2: MNHEY and SVGAGI. CDR3 length equals 11 residues. About this clonotype itself: Its specificity is not known.

TCRdb processed the 5' RACE reads again and assigns one entry to each CDR3 protein, with no DNA. The sample holds some 150,000 distinct CDR3 sequences. General study results and limits: Variability in patient repertoires may have come partly from differing immunosuppressive treatments. No one strong IBD-associated signal or clonotype was supported.

Whole blood served as the source of total RNA, and no T cell sorting took place. Input material: blood. This clonotype was obtained from a human donor with ulcerative colitis or Crohn's disease, or a healthy co-twin of an affected twin (not recorded which). The chain employs TRBV6-5 and TRBJ1-1. The CDR3 protein is CASKKGVEAFF.